A selection of T cell receptor beta chains follows, all from one sample in a study of blood T cell repertoires in COVID-19. This table comes from immunoSEQ multiplex PCR, and its TCRdb copy is limited to in-frame clones, with some not included. Of 50,000 to 65,000 clones in the sample, nearly 90% are singletons; the top ten hold 3.5% to 4.5%. The sequenced sample was peripheral blood. The receptor source for this set is a man aged 50-59 years with active COVID-19. Each CDR3 is given with its conserved first and last residue. Each record gives: CDR3 protein, V gene, D gene, J gene. A D gene is named only where the DNA matches it firmly.

CASSEEGGGNQPQHF,TRBV10-1,-,TRBJ1-5
CASSLLGQGSAFF,TRBV5-5,-,TRBJ1-1
CASSLSAGSGELFF,TRBV7-3,TRBD2,TRBJ2-2
CASSSGQGLNTEAFF,TRBV11-2,TRBD1,TRBJ1-1
CAWSVRGRGTEAFF,TRBV30,-,TRBJ1-1
CASSPELLAGGIAKNIQYF,TRBV7-2,TRBD2,TRBJ2-4
CASSLPGLSEAFF,TRBV5-1,-,TRBJ1-1
CAISDAFRDRLSYEQYF,TRBV10-3,TRBD1,TRBJ2-7
CATSRRGGDPAGYTF,TRBV15,-,TRBJ1-2
CASSKAGGAPGEQYF,TRBV21-1,-,TRBJ2-7
CASSVSGGENIQYF,TRBV9,-,TRBJ2-4
CASRDRGPVSTDTQYF,TRBV19,-,TRBJ2-3
CASSPEGQTNYGYTF,TRBV18,TRBD1,TRBJ1-2
CASSLAWWAEAMNTEAFF,TRBV5-6,-,TRBJ1-1
CASSLYSGGATDTQYF,TRBV25-1,TRBD2,TRBJ2-3
CATTRGTGDSGANVLTF,TRBV15,TRBD1,TRBJ2-6
CAWSQRGASTGELFF,TRBV30,TRBD2,TRBJ2-2
CASSYLNTEAFF,TRBV12-3/TRBV12-4,-,TRBJ1-1
CASSFAYRGTDTQYF,TRBV5-8,-,TRBJ2-3
CASSLGTSGGTGYTQYF,TRBV5-6,TRBD2,TRBJ2-3
CASSLVTSADTQYF,TRBV5-4,TRBD2,TRBJ2-3
CASGIGTSGGDTQYF,TRBV12-5,TRBD2,TRBJ2-3
CASSYPAGIAGPGELFF,TRBV7-2,TRBD2,TRBJ2-2
CASRGGGGGGEGTQYF,TRBV4-2,-,TRBJ2-3
CATSDPGQGGNYGYTF,TRBV24-1,TRBD1,TRBJ1-2
CASSAPTSATNEKLFF,TRBV7-9,-,TRBJ1-4
CASSPQPGALNEKLFF,TRBV9,-,TRBJ1-4
CASSEAGGPREQYF,TRBV6-1,TRBD2,TRBJ2-7
CASSQILGDRAREQFF,TRBV4-2,TRBD1,TRBJ2-1
CAISEVQSAGTQYF,TRBV10-3,-,TRBJ2-5
CASSTAGKLAGGRDTQYF,TRBV27,TRBD2,TRBJ2-3
CASSQTAYNEQFF,TRBV4-1,-,TRBJ2-1
CASSEIRTGFEQYF,TRBV2,TRBD1,TRBJ2-7
CASSYFTANTEAFF,TRBV7-2,-,TRBJ1-1
CASSPRREGAYEQYF,TRBV7-2,-,TRBJ2-7
CAISERGTGELFF,TRBV10-3,-,TRBJ2-2
CASSLISRPYDEQFF,TRBV7-2,-,TRBJ2-1
CASSVTSPGELFF,TRBV9,-,TRBJ2-2
CASSFNGQGAREQYF,TRBV5-1,TRBD1,TRBJ2-7
CASRIAGGPQETQYF,TRBV25-1,TRBD2,TRBJ2-5
CASSLGGTGQYNEQFF,TRBV7-9,TRBD1,TRBJ2-1
CASSEVTGYGYTF,TRBV2,-,TRBJ1-2
CASSPRQTRYEQYF,TRBV7-8,-,TRBJ2-7
CASSQERAGTVYTDTQYF,TRBV4-1,-,TRBJ2-3
CASSVTPTSGGTQYF,TRBV7-3,TRBD2,TRBJ2-5
CAWSYRGPTEAFF,TRBV30,TRBD1,TRBJ1-1
CASSPGGLADTQYF,TRBV5-6,TRBD2,TRBJ2-3
CASSPSGGGYEQYF,TRBV5-1,-,TRBJ2-7
CATCNRARSNQPQHF,TRBV19,-,TRBJ1-5
CASSPDEQGRAFF,TRBV7-9,-,TRBJ1-1
CASSPRSAGRPREQYF,TRBV7-9,-,TRBJ2-7
CASSPLGGGGNTIYF,TRBV7-8,-,TRBJ1-3
CASSFTTGSSYNEQFF,TRBV5-1,-,TRBJ2-1
CASSQTDRSYEQYF,TRBV3-1/TRBV3-2,-,TRBJ2-7